The 21 T cell receptor beta chains below come from one sample, sequenced in a study of post-analysis software for immune sequencing data. Regarding the study as a whole: Included in a set of about 5 TRBV segments more frequent in patients than controls were TRBV5-6, TRBV5-1 and TRBV20-1.

Tagging with unique molecular identifiers was a feature of the TCR beta cDNA libraries. TCRdb fed the PCR reads into MiXCR, producing one record per CDR3 protein. This sample has about 380,000 distinct CDR3 sequences, with 30% to 45% found just once. Which antigens these TCRs recognize remains unknown. Sequenced material: blood. All receptors come from a girl under 18 with multiple sclerosis.

The chain joins TRBV20-1 to TRBJ2-1, with 11 nucleotides matching TRBD2. V shed 5 bases, J shed 8 bases, and the junction held 11 bases outside the gene matches. This CDR3 has 15 residues. The germline V gene encodes CDR1 DFQATT and CDR2 SNEGSKA (reference sequence). CDR3 sequence reads: CSARTTSGVLDEQFF. CDR3 DNA: TGCAGTGCTCGTACGACTAGCGGGGTATTGGATGAGCAGTTCTTC.

In this sample, this clonotype turned up a few times. The rearrangement links TRBV7-2 to TRBJ1-4; D call uncertain. V shed 4 bases and J shed 11 bases, with 14 bases lying between them. Germline assignment: CDR1 SGHTA and CDR2 FQGNSA. This CDR3 has 13 amino acids. The CDR3 loop reads CASSSGRLDKLFF. The CDR3 DNA is TGTGCCAGCAGCTCCGGACGGTTAGACAAACTGTTTTTT. Using reference TRBV7-2 and TRBJ1-4 for the parts outside the CDR3, the full variable domain is GAGVSQSPSNKVTEKGKDVELRCDPISGHTALYWYRQSLGQGLEFLIYFQGNSAPDKSGLPSDRFSAERTGGSVSTLTIQRTQQEDSAVYLCASSSGRLDKLFFGSGTQLSVL.

In regard to this clonotype: One end of the junction fails to match germline, which may point to a read error. The chain links TRBV4-1 to TRBJ2-5; 8 bases are shared with TRBD1. Germline-derived CDR1 and CDR2 are MGHRA and YSYEKL. This CDR3 contains 13 residues. The CDR3 region has the DNA TGCGCCGGCAGCCACGACAGGGGAGAGACCCAGTACTTC. Translating it yields CAGSHDRGETQYF.

The chain recombines TRBV7-9 with TRBJ1-2; D uncertain. CDR3 length: 16 amino acids. Trimming left V 4 bases short and J 1 base short, with 16 bases between. Per the germline V gene, CDR1 is SEHNR and CDR2 is FQNEAQ (reference sequence). CDR3: CASSSLRVVSNYGYTF. The CDR3 region has the DNA TGTGCCAGCAGCTCCCTACGGGTGGTTAGTAACTATGGCTACACCTTC.

The chain joins TRBV10-3 to TRBJ2-4; TRBD1 matches at 8 bases. Germline assignment: CDR1 ENHRY and CDR2 SYGVKD. Trimming took 8 bases from V and 7 from J; bases not matched to a gene: 7. The CDR3 length is 13 residues. The chain's CDR3 is CAIQGALWNIQYF. The CDR3 nucleotides read TGTGCCATCCAGGGGGCTCTATGGAACATTCAGTACTTC.

V usage is TRBV6-5 and J usage is TRBJ1-5, with 8 positions matching TRBD1. Germline-derived CDR1 and CDR2 are MNHEY and SVGAGI. CDR3 length: 14 amino acids. V gave up 5 bases and J gave up 4 bases; unmatched junction bases: 4. DNA for the CDR3: TGTGCCAGCAGTAACGACAGGGGTAATCAGCCCCAGCATTTT. Translation: CASSNDRGNQPQHF.

This chain links TRBV5-1 with TRBJ2-7, with 9 bases lining up with TRBD1. Trimming cost V 4 bases and J 4 bases; bases outside gene matches: 6. There are 14 residues in the CDR3. Germline CDR1 is SGHRS and CDR2 is YFSETQ. The CDR3 DNA follows: TGCGCCAGCAGCCCTGAGACAGGGGGTTACGAGCAGTACTTC. Its translation: CASSPETGGYEQYF.

The chain is built from TRBV5-1 and TRBJ1-1; D is undetermined. The V end lost 5 bases, the J end lost 2 bases, and 7 bases lay between the germline ends. CDR1 and CDR2 from the germline V gene are SGHRS and YFSETQ. This CDR3 spans 12 amino acids. The CDR3 region is CASRWENTEAFF. The CDR3 bases are TGCGCCAGCAGATGGGAAAACACTGAAGCTTTCTTT.

The V call is TRBV7-2, the J call TRBJ1-5; D gene uncertain. The CDR3 has 13 residues. V was pared by 5 bases and J by 5 bases, with 10 bases between. The germline V gene encodes CDR1 SGHTA and CDR2 FQGNSA. CDR3 DNA sequence: TGTGCCAGCAGCCGAGGGAGAGATCAGCCCCAGCATTTT. Translated: CASSRGRDQPQHF. Full variable domain (remainder filled in from reference TRBV7-2 and TRBJ1-5): GAGVSQSPSNKVTEKGKDVELRCDPISGHTALYWYRQSLGQGLEFLIYFQGNSAPDKSGLPSDRFSAERTGGSVSTLTIQRTQQEDSAVYLCASSRGRDQPQHFGDGTRLSIL.

The V and J genes are TRBV24-1 and TRBJ2-1; no reliable D call. The germline gives CDR1 KGHDR, CDR2 SFDVKD. This CDR3 is 14 amino acids long. V was pared by 6 bases and J by 5 bases, with 13 bases between. CDR3: CATSLGGENNEQFF. For the CDR3, the DNA is TGTGCCACCAGTTTGGGTGGGGAAAACAATGAGCAGTTCTTC.

This clonotype turned up a few times. J is TRBJ1-5 and V is TRBV2; 9 bases map to TRBD1. The CDR3 loop spans 15 amino acids. Looked up from germline, CDR1 is SNHLY and CDR2 is FYNNEI. After removal of 4 bases from V and 8 bases from J, the junction contained 9 bases not matched to a gene. The CDR3 here is CASSGDRELIKPQHF. As DNA, the CDR3 is TGTGCCAGCAGTGGGGACAGGGAGCTGATCAAGCCCCAGCATTTT.

The chain combines TRBV12-3 or TRBV12-4 with TRBJ2-7; 13 bases map to TRBD2. V was clipped by 6 bases and J by 2 bases; unmatched bases: 4. The length of the CDR3 is 15 residues. CDR3 sequence reads: CASSPTSGGAYEQYF. Here the CDR3 DNA reads TGTGCCAGCAGCCCCACTAGCGGGGGGGCCTACGAGCAGTACTTC.

This clonotype occurred once. V gene TRBV12-5 combines with J gene TRBJ2-3; D is ambiguous. CDR1 is LGHNT and CDR2 is FRNRAP in the germline V gene. This CDR3 spans 11 amino acids. Trimming stripped 7 bases from V and 5 bases from J, with 7 bases between. CDR3 in DNA: TGTGCTAGTGCCCTGGGAGATACGCAGTATTTT. Translating gives CASALGDTQYF.

The chain couples TRBV10-3 to TRBJ2-7; D uncertain. CDR1 is ENHRY and CDR2 is SYGVKD in the germline V gene. Trimming stripped 2 bases from V and 5 bases from J, with 10 bases between. There are 13 residues in the CDR3. The CDR3 protein is CAISEIARDEQYF. CDR3 sequence (DNA): TGTGCCATCAGTGAGATAGCCCGCGACGAGCAGTACTTC.

The CDR3 DNA reads as TGTGCCAGCAGTTTAGATGGCAGAAACTATGGCTACACCTTC. This encodes CASSLDGRNYGYTF. V is TRBV12-3 or TRBV12-4 and J is TRBJ1-2; D is unclear. This CDR3 region has 14 residues. V lost 1 base, J lost 2 bases, and 8 bases lay in between.

The chain has TRBV4-3 and TRBJ2-7, with D possibly TRBD1 on 6 matching bases. CDR3 size: 13 residues. The V gene's germline CDR1 is LGHNA and CDR2 YSLEER. The V end lost 2 bases, the J end lost 6 bases, and 11 bases lay between the germline ends. As DNA, the CDR3 is TGCGCCAGCAGCCAAAACAGGGTCGGCGAGCAGTACTTC. Its translation is CASSQNRVGEQYF.

In its sample, this clonotype was seen a few times. V and J are TRBV10-3 and TRBJ1-5, with D hard to call. The V end lost 10 bases, the J end lost 5 bases, and 18 bases lay between the germline ends. In germline, CDR1 is ENHRY, CDR2 SYGVKD. The CDR3 covers 14 residues. CDR3 protein: CASNPGSMDQPQHF. CDR3 in DNA: TGTGCCAGCAACCCGGGGTCCATGGATCAGCCCCAGCATTTT.

V usage is TRBV20-1 and J usage is TRBJ1-1; no clear D gene. V lost 2 bases, J lost 2 bases, and 15 bases lay in between. Germline V gives CDR1 DFQATT, CDR2 SNEGSKA (reference sequence). CDR3 length: 15 residues. The CDR3 DNA follows: TGCAGTGCTAGACCATCCTTGACCTACAACACTGAAGCTTTCTTT. As protein: CSARPSLTYNTEAFF.

This clonotype turned up a few times. The rearrangement links TRBV5-1 to TRBJ1-4; no definite D call. The CDR3 is made up of 15 amino acids. The germline gives CDR1 SGHRS, CDR2 YFSETQ. Trimming took 4 bases from V and 0 from J, leaving 10 bases between them. The DNA for the CDR3 is TGCGCCAGCAGCCCGGAGAGTGCAACTAATGAAAAACTGTTTTTT. This sequence encodes CASSPESATNEKLFF. The variable domain in full, with the rest retrieved from reference TRBV5-1 and TRBJ1-4, is KAGVTQTPRYLIKTRGQQVTLSCSPISGHRSVSWYQQTPGQGLQFLFEYFSETQRNKGNFPGRFSGRQFSNSRSEMNVSTLELGDSALYLCASSPESATNEKLFFGSGTQLSVL.

The chain joins TRBV28 to TRBJ2-1; 8 nucleotides line up with TRBD1. The CDR3 is 13 amino acids. The junction had 6 bases not matched to a gene; V was cut back by 5 bases and J by 9 bases. Per germline, CDR1 MDHEN and CDR2 SYDVKM. The CDR3 DNA sequence: TGTGCCAGCAGTACCCAGGGGGCGGTTGAGCAGTTCTTC. Encoded protein: CASSTQGAVEQFF.

The chain has TRBV6-5 and TRBJ2-1, with D tentatively TRBD1 (5 bases). The CDR3 is made up of 15 amino acids. Germline values: CDR1 MNHEY, CDR2 SVGAGI. Trimming removed 6 bases from V and 0 bases from J, with 12 bases in between. DNA of the CDR3: TGTGCCAGCAGACAGGCAGGTAGCTCCTACAATGAGCAGTTCTTC. It is translated as CASRQAGSSYNEQFF.